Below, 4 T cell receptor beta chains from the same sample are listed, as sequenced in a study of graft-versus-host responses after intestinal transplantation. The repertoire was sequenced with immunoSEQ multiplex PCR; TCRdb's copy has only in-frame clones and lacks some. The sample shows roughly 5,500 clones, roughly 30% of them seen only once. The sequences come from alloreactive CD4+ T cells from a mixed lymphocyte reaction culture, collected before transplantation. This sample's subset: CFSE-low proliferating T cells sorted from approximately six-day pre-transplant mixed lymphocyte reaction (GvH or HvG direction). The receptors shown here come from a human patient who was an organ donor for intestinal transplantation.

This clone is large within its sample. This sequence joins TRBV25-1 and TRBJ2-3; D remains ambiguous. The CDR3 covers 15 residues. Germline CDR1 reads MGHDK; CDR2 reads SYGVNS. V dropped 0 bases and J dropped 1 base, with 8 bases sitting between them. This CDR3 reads CASSEYRARTDTQYF. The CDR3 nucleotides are TGTGCCAGCAGTGAATATAGGGCGCGCACAGATACGCAGTATTTT.

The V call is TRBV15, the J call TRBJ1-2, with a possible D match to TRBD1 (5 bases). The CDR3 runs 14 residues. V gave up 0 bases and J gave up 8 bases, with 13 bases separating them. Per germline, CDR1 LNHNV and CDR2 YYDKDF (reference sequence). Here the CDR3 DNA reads TGTGCCACCAGCAGAGATGATACGAGGGGCGGCTACACCTTC. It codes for CATSRDDTRGGYTF.

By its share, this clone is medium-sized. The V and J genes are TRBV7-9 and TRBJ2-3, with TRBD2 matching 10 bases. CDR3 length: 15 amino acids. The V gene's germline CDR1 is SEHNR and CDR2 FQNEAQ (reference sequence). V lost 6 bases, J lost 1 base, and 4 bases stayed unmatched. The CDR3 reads CASSLTSGGTDTQYF. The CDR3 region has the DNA TGTGCCAGCAGTTTAACTAGCGGGGGCACAGATACGCAGTATTTT.

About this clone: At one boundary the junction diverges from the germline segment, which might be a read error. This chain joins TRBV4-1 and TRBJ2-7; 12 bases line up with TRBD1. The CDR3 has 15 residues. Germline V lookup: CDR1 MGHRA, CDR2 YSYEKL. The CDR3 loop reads CASSQLGQGAHEQYF. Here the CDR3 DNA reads TGTGCCAGCAGCCAACTGGGACAGGGGGCCCACGAGCAGTACTTC.